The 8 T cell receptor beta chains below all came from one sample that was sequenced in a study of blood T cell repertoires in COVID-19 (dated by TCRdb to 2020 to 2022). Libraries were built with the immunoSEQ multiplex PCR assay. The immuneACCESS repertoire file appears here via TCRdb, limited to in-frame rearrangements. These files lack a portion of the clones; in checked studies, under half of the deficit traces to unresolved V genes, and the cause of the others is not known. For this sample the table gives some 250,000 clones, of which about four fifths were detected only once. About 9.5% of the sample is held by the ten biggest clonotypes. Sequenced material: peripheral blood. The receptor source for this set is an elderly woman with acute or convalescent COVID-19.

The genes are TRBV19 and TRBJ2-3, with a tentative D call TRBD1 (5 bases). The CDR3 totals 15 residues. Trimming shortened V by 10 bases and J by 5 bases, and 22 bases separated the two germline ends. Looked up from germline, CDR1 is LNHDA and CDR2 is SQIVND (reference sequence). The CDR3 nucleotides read TGTGCCACTTATTTTCGGGCAGGGCTGGGAGATACGCAGTATTTT. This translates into CATYFRAGLGDTQYF.

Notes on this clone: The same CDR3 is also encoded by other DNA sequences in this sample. CDR3 region: CASTRDSDNSPLHF. CDR3 DNA: TGTGCCAGCACCCGGGACAGCGATAATTCACCCCTCCACTTT. This chain links TRBV7-9 with TRBJ1-6; TRBD1 aligns across 7 bases. The V segment lost 7 bases and the J segment 5 bases; nucleotides outside the gene matches: 5. Germline V gene data show CDR1 as SEHNR and CDR2 as FQNEAQ (reference sequence). This CDR3 is built from 14 residues.

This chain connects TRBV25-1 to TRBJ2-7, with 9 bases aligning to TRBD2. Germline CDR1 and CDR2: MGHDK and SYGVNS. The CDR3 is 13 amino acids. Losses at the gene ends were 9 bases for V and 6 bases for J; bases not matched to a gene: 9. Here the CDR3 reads CASRGSGGSEQYF. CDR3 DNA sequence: TGTGCCAGTCGTGGTAGCGGGGGTTCCGAGCAGTACTTC.

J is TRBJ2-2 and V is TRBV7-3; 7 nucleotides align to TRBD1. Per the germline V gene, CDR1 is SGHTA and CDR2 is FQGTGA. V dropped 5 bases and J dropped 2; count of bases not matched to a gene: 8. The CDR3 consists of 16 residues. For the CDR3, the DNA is TGTGCCAGCAGCGCGTACCGGGACAGTAACACCGGGGAGCTGTTTTTT. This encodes CASSAYRDSNTGELFF.

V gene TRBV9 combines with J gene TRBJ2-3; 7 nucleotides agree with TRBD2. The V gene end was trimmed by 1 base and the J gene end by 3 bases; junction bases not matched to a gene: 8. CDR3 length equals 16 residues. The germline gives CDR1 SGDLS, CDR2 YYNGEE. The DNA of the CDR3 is TGTGCCAGCAGCGTACCCGCCCAGGGAGGGACAGATACGCAGTATTTT. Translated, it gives CASSVPAQGGTDTQYF.

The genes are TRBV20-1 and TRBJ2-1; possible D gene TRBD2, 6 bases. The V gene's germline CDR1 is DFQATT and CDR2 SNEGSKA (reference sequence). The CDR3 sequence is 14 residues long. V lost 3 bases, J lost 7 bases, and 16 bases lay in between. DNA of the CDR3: TGCAGTGCTAGTTCATCGGGGGAGATGAATGAGCAGTTCTTC. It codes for CSASSSGEMNEQFF.

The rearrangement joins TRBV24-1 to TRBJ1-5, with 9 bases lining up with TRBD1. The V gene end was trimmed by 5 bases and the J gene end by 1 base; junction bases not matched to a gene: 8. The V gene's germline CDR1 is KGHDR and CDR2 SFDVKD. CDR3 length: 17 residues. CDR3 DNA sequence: TGTGCCACCAGTGGAGGCGGGACAGGGAAGAGCAATCAGCCCCAGCATTTT. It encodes CATSGGGTGKSNQPQHF.

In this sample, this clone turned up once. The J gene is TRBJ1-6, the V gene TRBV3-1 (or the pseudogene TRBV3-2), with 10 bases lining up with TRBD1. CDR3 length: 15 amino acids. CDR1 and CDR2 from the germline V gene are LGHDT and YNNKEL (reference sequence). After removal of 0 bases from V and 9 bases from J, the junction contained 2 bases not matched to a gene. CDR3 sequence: CASSQEGTGASPLHF. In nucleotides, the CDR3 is TGTGCCAGCAGCCAAGAGGGGACAGGGGCTTCACCCCTCCACTTT.